This TCR beta chain was obtained from a study of blood T cell repertoires in COVID-19. Across the study: Sources were T cells, B-cell-depleted T cells, or PBMCs; the material itself was cDNA or gDNA.

This clone was observed a few times. Germline assignment: CDR1 MGHRA and CDR2 YSYEKL. CDR3 length: 13 residues. Trimming pared 3 bases from V and 5 bases from J, leaving 10 bases between. Original methodology: Reference gene primer amplification gave nucleated cell count estimates. Produced via immunoSEQ multiplex PCR; TCRdb's table is partial and in-frame only. D and trimming come from the DNA, and the V and J calls and clone size come from that table. Of over 250,000 clones in the sample, approximately 90% were seen once. This clonotype was sampled from a woman aged 45 to 65 with COVID-19, enrolled during active disease. This chain uses TRBV4-1 with TRBJ1-2, with D unresolved. Input material: peripheral blood. The CDR3 region has the DNA TGCGCCAGCAGCCATCCGGAGGGATATGGCTACACCTTC. Its protein is CASSHPEGYGYTF.